The clone carrying this TCR beta chain was counted at least ten times. Researchers sorted naive CD8 T cells as cells that were CD8+CD4-CCR7+CD45RA+. From the PCR reads, TCRdb called clonotypes with MiXCR, one entry per CDR3 protein. The table records around 300,000 distinct CDR3 sequences, roughly 24% of them present only once. This entry is derived from a study of molecular identifiers for immune sequencing clone quantification. The CDR3 runs to 14 residues. V was pared by 6 bases and J by 2 bases, with 8 bases of the junction left unmatched. The germline V gene has CDR1 SQVTM and CDR2 ANQGSEA. Sequencing was performed on naive CD8+ T cells from blood, with Jurkat cell RNA spiked in. Subset of the sample: FACS-sorted CD8+CD4-CCR7+CD45RA+ naive T cells. V usage is TRBV29-1 and J usage is TRBJ1-2, with 8 bases identical to TRBD1. This receptor was taken from a human donor in good health. Some libraries in this study had Jurkat cell RNA spiked in. This chain's CDR3 is CSVSITGGNYGYTF. In nucleotides, the CDR3 is TGCAGCGTGTCTATCACAGGGGGAAACTATGGCTACACCTTC.